The 3 T cell receptor beta chains listed next were all sequenced from one sample in a study of T cells in Graves' hyperthyroidism and ophthalmopathy. Authors of the study amplified TCR beta CDR3 regions from RNA transcripts. First-round RT-PCR with HTBI primers amplified the TCR CDR3 region. MiXCR, run by TCRdb on the multiplex PCR reads, gives a single entry per CDR3 protein. The data hold 350,000 to 400,000 distinct CDR3 sequences, with 14% to 15% observed a single time. The sequenced sample consisted of blood. These receptors were taken from a woman aged 25-40 years with Graves' hyperthyroidism.

This clonotype was seen at least ten times. Compared with germline, one end of the junction differs, possibly owing to a read error. The chain has TRBV11-2 and TRBJ2-7, with 7 positions matching TRBD1. The CDR3 loop spans 14 amino acids. Germline V gene lookup returns CDR1 SGHAT and CDR2 FQNNGV. The CDR3 reads CASSFHRDSYQQYF. CDR3 DNA: TGTGCCAGCAGCTTTCACCGGGACAGCTACCAGCAGTACTTC.

The chain links TRBV2 to TRBJ2-3; 7 nucleotides line up with TRBD2. The V gene's germline CDR1 is SNHLY and CDR2 FYNNEI. V lost 2 bases to trimming and J lost 1 base; unmatched junction nucleotides: 6. The CDR3 runs 16 residues. CDR3 DNA: TGTGCCAGCAGTGAAAGCCAGCGGGAAGGCACAGATACGCAGTATTTT. Amino acid sequence: CASSESQREGTDTQYF. Filled out from reference TRBV2 and TRBJ2-3, the complete variable domain reads EPEVTQTPSHQVTQMGQEVILRCVPISNHLYFYWYRQILGQKVEFLVSFYNNEISEKSEIFDDQFSVERPDGSNFTLKIRSTKLEDSAMYFCASSESQREGTDTQYFGPGTRLTVL.

This clonotype was recorded many times. The chain combines TRBV28 with TRBJ2-7, with TRBD1 matching 7 bases. The CDR3 loop spans 13 amino acids. The V segment lost 4 bases and the J segment 6 bases; nucleotides outside the gene matches: 6. From germline, CDR1 is MDHEN and CDR2 SYDVKM. This CDR3 reads CASSSHRGREQYF. The CDR3 DNA reads TGTGCCAGCAGTTCCCACAGGGGCCGCGAGCAGTACTTC.